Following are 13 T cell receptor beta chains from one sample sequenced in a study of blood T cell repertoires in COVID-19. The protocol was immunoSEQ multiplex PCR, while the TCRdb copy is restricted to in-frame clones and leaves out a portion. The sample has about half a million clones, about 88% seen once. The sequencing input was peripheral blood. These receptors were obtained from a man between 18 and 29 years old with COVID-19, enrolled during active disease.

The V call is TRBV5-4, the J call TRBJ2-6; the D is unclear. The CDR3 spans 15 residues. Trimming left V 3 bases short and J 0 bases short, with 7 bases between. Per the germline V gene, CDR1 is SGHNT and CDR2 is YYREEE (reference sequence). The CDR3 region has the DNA TGTGCCAGCAGCTCTCAGGACTCTGGGGCCAACGTCCTGACTTTC. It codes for CASSSQDSGANVLTF.

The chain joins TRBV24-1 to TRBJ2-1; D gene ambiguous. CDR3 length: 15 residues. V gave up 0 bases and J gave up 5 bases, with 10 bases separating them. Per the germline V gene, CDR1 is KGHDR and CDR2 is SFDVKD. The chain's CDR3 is CATSDLQHSNNEQFF. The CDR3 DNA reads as TGTGCCACCAGTGATTTGCAACACAGCAACAATGAGCAGTTCTTC.

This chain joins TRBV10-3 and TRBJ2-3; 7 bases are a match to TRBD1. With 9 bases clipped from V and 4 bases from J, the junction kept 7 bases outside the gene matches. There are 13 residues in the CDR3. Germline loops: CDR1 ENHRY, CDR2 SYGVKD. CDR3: CAIRQGSSDTQYF. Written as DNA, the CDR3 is TGTGCCATTCGACAGGGAAGTTCAGATACGCAGTATTTT.

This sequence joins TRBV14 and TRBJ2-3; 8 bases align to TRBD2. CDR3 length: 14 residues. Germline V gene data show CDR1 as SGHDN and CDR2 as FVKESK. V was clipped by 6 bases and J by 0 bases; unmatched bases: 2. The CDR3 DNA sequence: TGTGCCAGCAGGCCTAGCGGGAGCACAGATACGCAGTATTTT. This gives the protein CASRPSGSTDTQYF. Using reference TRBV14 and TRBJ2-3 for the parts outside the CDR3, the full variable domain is EAGVTQFPSHSVIEKGQTVTLRCDPISGHDNLYWYRRVMGKEIKFLLHFVKESKQDESGMPNNRFLAERTGGTYSTLKVQPAELEDSGVYFCASRPSGSTDTQYFGPGTRLTVL.

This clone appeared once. The CDR3 protein is CASGASGVSYEQYF. In nucleotides, the CDR3 is TGTGCCAGCGGCGCTAGCGGGGTGAGCTACGAGCAGTACTTC. The rearrangement links TRBV6-6 to TRBJ2-7, with TRBD2 identical over 9 bases. The CDR3 totals 14 residues. Germline V gene lookup returns CDR1 MNHNY and CDR2 SVGAGI (reference sequence). V lost 8 bases to trimming and J lost 3 bases; unmatched junction nucleotides: 8.

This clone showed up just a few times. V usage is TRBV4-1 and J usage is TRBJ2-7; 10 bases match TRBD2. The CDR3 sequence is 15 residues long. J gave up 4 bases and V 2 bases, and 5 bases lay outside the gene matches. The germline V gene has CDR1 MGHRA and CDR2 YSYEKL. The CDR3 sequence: CASSQLAGVWYEQYF. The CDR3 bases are TGCGCCAGCAGCCAACTAGCGGGAGTATGGTACGAGCAGTACTTC.

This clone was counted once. The chain's CDR3 is CASSWTELYEQYF. The CDR3 DNA is TGTGCCAGCAGCTGGACAGAGTTGTACGAGCAGTACTTC. V is TRBV2 and J is TRBJ2-7; a weak D match, TRBD1 (6 bases). The CDR3 is 13 amino acids. CDR1 and CDR2 (germline): SNHLY, FYNNEI. V was trimmed by 6 bases and J by 4 bases, leaving 13 bases between them.

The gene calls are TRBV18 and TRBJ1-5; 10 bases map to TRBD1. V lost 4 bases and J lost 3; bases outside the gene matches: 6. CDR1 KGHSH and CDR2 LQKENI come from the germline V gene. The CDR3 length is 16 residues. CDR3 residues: CASSLTGTGDNQPQHF. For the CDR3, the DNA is TGTGCCAGCTCACTAACCGGGACAGGGGACAATCAGCCCCAGCATTTT.

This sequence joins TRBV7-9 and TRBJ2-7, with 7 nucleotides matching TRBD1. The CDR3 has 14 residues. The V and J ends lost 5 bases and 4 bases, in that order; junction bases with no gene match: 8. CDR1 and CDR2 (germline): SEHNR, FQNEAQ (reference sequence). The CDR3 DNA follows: TGTGCCAGCAGCACGGGACAGAGAAATTACGAGCAGTACTTC. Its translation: CASSTGQRNYEQYF. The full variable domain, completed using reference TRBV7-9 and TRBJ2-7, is DTGVSQNPRHKITKRGQNVTFRCDPISEHNRLYWYRQTLGQGPEFLTYFQNEAQLEKSRLLSDRFSAERPKGSFSTLEIQRTEQGDSAMYLCASSTGQRNYEQYFGPGTRLTVT.

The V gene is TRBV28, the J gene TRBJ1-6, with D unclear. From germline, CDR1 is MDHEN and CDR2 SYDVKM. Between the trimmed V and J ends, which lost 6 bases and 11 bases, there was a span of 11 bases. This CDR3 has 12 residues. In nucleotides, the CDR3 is TGTGCCAGCAGGGCTAGCCGGCCACCCCTCCACTTT. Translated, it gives CASRASRPPLHF.

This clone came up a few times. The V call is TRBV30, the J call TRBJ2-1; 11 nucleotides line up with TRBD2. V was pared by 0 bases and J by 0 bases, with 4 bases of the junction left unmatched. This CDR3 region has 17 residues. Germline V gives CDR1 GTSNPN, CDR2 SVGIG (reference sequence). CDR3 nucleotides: TGTGCCTGGAGTGTTGGGACTAGCGGTAGCTCCTACAATGAGCAGTTCTTC. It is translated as CAWSVGTSGSSYNEQFF.

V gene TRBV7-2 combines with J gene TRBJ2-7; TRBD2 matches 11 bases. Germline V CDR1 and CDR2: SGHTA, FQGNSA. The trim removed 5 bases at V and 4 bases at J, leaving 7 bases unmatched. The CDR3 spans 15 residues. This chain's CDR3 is CASSAWASGGYEQYF. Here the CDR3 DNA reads TGTGCCAGCAGCGCCTGGGCTAGCGGGGGGTACGAGCAGTACTTC. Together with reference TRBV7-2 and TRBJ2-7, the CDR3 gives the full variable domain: GAGVSQSPSNKVTEKGKDVELRCDPISGHTALYWYRQSLGQGLEFLIYFQGNSAPDKSGLPSDRFSAERTGGSVSTLTIQRTQQEDSAVYLCASSAWASGGYEQYFGPGTRLTVT.

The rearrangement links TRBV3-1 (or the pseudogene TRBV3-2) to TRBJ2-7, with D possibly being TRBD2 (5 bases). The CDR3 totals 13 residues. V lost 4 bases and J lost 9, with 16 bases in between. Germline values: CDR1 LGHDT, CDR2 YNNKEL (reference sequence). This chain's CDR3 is CASSRGRTSGQYF. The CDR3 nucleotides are TGTGCCAGCAGCCGAGGGCGGACCTCGGGGCAGTACTTC.